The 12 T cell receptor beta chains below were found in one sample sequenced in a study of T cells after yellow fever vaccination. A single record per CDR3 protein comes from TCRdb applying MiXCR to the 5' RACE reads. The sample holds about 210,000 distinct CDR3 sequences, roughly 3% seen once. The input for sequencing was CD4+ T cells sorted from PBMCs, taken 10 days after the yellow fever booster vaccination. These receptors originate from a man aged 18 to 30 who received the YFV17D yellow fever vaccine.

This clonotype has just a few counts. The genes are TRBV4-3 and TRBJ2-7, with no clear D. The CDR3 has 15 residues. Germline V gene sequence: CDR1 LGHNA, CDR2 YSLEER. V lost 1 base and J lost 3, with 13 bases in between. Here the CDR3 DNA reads TGCGCCAGCAGCCAAGGCTATCAGGAGAGCTACGAGCAGTACTTC. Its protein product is CASSQGYQESYEQYF.

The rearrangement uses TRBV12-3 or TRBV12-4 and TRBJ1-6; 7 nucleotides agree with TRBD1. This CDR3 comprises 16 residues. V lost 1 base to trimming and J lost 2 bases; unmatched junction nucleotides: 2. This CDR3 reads CASSLGQGAYNSPLHF. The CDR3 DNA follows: TGTGCCAGCAGTTTAGGGCAGGGGGCCTATAATTCACCCCTCCACTTT.

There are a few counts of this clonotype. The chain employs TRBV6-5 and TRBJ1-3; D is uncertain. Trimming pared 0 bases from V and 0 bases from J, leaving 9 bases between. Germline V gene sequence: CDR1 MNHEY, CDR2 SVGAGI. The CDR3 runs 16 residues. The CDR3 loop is CASSYSLTGSGNTIYF. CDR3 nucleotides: TGTGCCAGCAGTTACTCGCTGACGGGCTCTGGAAACACCATATATTTT.

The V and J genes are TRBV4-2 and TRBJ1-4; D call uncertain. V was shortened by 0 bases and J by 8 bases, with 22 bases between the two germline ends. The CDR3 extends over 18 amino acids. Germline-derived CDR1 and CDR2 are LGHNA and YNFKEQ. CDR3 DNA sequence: TGTGCCAGCAGCCAAGATCCTCCGAGCGGCTACTCAAGGGAAAAACTGTTTTTT. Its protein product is CASSQDPPSGYSREKLFF.

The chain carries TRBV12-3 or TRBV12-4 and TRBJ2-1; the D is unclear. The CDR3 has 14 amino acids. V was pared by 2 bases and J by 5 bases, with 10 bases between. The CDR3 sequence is CASSLRQTDNEQFF. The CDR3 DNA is TGTGCCAGCAGTTTAAGGCAGACTGACAATGAGCAGTTCTTC.

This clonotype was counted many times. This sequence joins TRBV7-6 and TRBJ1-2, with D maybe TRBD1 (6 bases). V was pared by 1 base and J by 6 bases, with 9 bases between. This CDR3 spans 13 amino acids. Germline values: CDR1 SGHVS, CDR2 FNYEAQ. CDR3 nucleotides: TGTGCCAGCAGCTTAGACAGGGCGGATGGCTACACCTTC. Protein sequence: CASSLDRADGYTF.

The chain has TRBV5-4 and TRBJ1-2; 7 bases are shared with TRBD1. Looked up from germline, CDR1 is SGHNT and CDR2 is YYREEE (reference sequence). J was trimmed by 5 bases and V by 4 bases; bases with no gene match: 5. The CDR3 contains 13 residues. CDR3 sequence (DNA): TGTGCCAGCAGCCCGGACAGGCAATATGGCTACACCTTC. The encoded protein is CASSPDRQYGYTF.

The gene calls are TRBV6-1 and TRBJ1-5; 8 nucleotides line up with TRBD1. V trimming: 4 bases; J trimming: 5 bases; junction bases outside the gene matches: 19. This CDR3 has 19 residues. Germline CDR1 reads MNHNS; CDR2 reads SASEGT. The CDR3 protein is CASSAHRGAASKRDQPQHF. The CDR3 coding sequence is TGTGCCAGCAGTGCGCACAGGGGGGCTGCTTCAAAACGGGATCAGCCCCAGCATTTT.

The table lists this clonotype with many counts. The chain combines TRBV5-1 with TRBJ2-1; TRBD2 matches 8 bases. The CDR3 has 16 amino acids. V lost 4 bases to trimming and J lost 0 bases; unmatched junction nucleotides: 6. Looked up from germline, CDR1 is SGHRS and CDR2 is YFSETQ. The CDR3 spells CASSKFGGVSYNEQFF. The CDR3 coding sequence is TGCGCCAGCAGCAAATTCGGGGGGGTCTCCTACAATGAGCAGTTCTTC.

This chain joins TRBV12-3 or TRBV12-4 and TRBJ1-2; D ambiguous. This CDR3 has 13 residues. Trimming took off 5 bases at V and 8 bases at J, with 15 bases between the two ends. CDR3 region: CASSPDPARGYTF. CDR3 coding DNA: TGTGCCAGCAGTCCGGACCCGGCGCGGGGCTACACCTTC.

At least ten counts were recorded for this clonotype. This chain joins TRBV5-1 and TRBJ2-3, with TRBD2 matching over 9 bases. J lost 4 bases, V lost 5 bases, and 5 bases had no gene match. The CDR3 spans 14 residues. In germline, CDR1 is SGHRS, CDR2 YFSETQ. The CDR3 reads CASRGGGGPDTQYF. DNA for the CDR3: TGCGCCAGCAGGGGCGGGGGGGGCCCAGATACGCAGTATTTT.

CDR3 protein: CASSYTGDGGYGYTF. CDR3 DNA sequence: TGTGCCAGCAGTTACACAGGGGATGGGGGTTATGGCTACACCTTC. This chain connects TRBV7-2 to TRBJ1-2, with 7 bases identical to TRBD1. The CDR3 runs 15 residues. Germline V gene data show CDR1 as SGHTA and CDR2 as FQGNSA. V was clipped by 6 bases and J by 5 bases; unmatched bases: 12.